This TCR beta chain emerged from a study of OX40 agonist ivuxolimab in advanced cancers. Study-level background: Ivuxolimab was an agonistic, fully human IgG2 monoclonal antibody directed against OX40 (CD134), a costimulatory receptor. Intravenous ivuxolimab was administered to patients every 2 weeks at six dose levels: 0.01, 0.1, 0.3, 1.5, 3 and 10 mg/kg. Of the roughly 53 patients in dose escalation, 19 had hepatocellular carcinoma, some 15 had melanoma, 9 had renal cell carcinoma and 9 had head and neck cancer. A male proportion of around 83% and a mean age of approximately 58 years, ranging from 23 to 79, were recorded for the dose-escalation cohort. Prior anti-PD-1, anti-PD-L1 or anti-CTLA-4 therapy was permitted, and checkpoint inhibitors had been received by about 44% of dose-escalation patients. Three dose-escalation patients achieved partial responses, one with hepatocellular carcinoma and two with cutaneous melanoma. The purpose of peripheral TCRbeta sequencing was to test whether ivuxolimab changed TCR sequence diversity and led to clonal T-cell expansion. The paper reports the monotherapy dose-escalation portion (N = 52 patients) of the phase I ivuxolimab trial.

Overall results and qualifications from the work: At doses of 0.1 to 3.0 mg/kg, clonal expansion of both CD4+ and CD8+ blood T cells was observed from baseline to week 6. Low levels of normalized T-cell clonal expansion were also seen in some patients who did not respond. In the 0.1-3.0 mg/kg groups, partial responders were among the patients with the lowest normalized peripheral clonal expansion, particularly in CD8+ T cells. After ivuxolimab, CD8+ T cells had more expanded clones than CD4+ T cells on average. Antigen specificity was not determined for the clonally expanded peripheral T cells.

The trial excluded patients who had a history of autoimmune disease or were on systemic immunosuppression. Peripheral blood for TCR sequencing was drawn from every dose cohort at baseline, at cycle 4 day 1 and at cycle 7 day 1. The samples were taken from a phase I, first-in-human, multicenter, open-label dose-escalation trial of ivuxolimab. The trial enrolled adults with locally advanced or metastatic head and neck squamous cell, hepatocellular, melanoma or renal cell carcinoma. Before TCR sequencing, CD4+ and CD8+ T cells were separately sorted from peripheral blood. In the germline V gene (reference sequence), CDR1 corresponds to SGHNT and CDR2 to YYREEE. The CDR3 holds 16 amino acids from the cysteine to the phenylalanine. The retained sequence is limited to the CDR3, 48 bases, with the frame set at the first base. V and J are trimmed by 3 bases and 4 bases, and the gene matches miss 11 bases of the junction.

Remarks on this clone: The target of this receptor is not known. No quality values exist for individual bases; no much larger clone is one base distant.

For sequencing of the TCRbeta CDR3 region, genomic DNA was extracted from the sorted cells. The immunoSEQ Assay was used for sequencing of TCRbeta CDR3 regions. This immuneACCESS table, as held by TCRdb, lists in-frame sequences with V and J called but not all clones. Of the missing ones, under half trace to an unresolved V gene in checked studies; the others have no known cause. This sample holds 90,000 or so clones; about 91% were observed only once. 2.6% of the sample goes to the ten largest clones. The sequences come from CD4+ or CD8+ T cells sorted from blood, collected in a trial of the OX40 agonist ivuxolimab. The receptor comes from an adult with an advanced solid tumor such as melanoma, head and neck, liver or kidney cancer. The chain was built from TRBV5-4 and TRBJ2-5; 8 junctional bases match TRBD2. The encoded CDR3 is CASSWGPGLVPETQYF. Read as DNA, the sequence is TGTGCCAGCAGCTGGGGTCCGGGACTAGTACCAGAGACCCAGTACTTC.